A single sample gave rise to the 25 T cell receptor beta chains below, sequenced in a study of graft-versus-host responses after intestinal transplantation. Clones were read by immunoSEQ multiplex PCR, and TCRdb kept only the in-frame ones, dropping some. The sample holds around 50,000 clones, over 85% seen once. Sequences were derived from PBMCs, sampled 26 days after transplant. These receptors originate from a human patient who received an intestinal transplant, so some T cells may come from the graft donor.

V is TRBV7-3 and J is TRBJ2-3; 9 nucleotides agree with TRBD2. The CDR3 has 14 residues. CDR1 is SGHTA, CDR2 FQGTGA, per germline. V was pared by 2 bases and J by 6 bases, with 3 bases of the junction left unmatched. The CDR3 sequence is CASSLAGGSDTQYF. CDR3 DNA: TGTGCCAGCAGCTTAGCGGGGGGGTCCGATACGCAGTATTTT.

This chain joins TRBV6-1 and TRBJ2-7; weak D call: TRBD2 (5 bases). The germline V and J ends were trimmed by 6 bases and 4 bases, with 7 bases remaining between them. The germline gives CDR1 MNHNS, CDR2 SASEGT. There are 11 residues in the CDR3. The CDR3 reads CASRRVYEQYF. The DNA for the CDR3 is TGTGCCAGCAGGAGGGTTTACGAGCAGTACTTC.

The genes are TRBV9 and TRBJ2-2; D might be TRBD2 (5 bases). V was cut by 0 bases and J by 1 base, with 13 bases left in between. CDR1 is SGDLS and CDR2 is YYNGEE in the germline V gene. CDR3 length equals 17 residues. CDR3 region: CASSVDKRAGNTGELFF. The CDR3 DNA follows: TGTGCCAGCAGCGTAGATAAACGGGCGGGGAACACCGGGGAGCTGTTTTTT.

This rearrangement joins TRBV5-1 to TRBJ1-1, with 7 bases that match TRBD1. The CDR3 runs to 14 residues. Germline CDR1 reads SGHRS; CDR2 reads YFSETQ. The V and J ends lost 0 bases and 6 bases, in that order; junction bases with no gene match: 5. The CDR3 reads CASSLGTGQPEAFF. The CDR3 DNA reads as TGCGCCAGCAGCTTGGGAACGGGACAGCCTGAAGCTTTCTTT.

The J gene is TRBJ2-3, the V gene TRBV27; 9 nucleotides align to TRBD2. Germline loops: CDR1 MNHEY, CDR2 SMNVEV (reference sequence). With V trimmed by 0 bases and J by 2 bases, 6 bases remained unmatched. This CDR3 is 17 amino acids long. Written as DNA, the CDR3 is TGTGCCAGCAGTTTATCGCGGACTAGCGTCTACACAGATACGCAGTATTTT. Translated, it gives CASSLSRTSVYTDTQYF.

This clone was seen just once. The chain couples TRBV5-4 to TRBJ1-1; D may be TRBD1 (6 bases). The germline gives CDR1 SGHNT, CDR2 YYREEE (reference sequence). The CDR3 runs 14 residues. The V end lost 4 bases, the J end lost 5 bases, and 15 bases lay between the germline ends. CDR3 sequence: CASSLQGLATEAFF. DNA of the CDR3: TGTGCCAGCAGCCTGCAGGGGCTCGCAACTGAAGCTTTCTTT.

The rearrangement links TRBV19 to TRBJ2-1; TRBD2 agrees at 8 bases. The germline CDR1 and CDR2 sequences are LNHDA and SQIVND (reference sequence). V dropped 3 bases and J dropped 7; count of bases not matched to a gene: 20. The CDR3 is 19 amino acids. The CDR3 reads CASSISPRTSGRELNEQFF. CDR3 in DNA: TGTGCCAGTAGTATTTCCCCACGAACGAGCGGGAGAGAGTTGAATGAGCAGTTCTTC.

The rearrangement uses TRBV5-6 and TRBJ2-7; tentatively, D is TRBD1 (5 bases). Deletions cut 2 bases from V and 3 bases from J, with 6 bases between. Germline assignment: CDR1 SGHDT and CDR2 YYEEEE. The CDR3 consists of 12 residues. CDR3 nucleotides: TGTGCCAGCAGCTTAGGGGACTACGAGCAGTACTTC. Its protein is CASSLGDYEQYF.

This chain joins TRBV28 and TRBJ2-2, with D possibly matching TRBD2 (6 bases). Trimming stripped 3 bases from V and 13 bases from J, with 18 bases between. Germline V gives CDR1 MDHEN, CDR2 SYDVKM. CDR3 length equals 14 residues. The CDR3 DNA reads TGTGCCAGCAGTTTTAAGCACAGCCGGGGAGGGCTGTTTTTT. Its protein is CASSFKHSRGGLFF.

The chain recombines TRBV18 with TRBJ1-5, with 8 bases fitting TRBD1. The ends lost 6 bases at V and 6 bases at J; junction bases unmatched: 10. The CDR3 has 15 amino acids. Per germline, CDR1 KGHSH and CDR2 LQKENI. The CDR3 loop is CASSPTAGGFQPQHF. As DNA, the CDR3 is TGTGCCAGCTCCCCGACCGCAGGGGGCTTTCAGCCCCAGCATTTT.

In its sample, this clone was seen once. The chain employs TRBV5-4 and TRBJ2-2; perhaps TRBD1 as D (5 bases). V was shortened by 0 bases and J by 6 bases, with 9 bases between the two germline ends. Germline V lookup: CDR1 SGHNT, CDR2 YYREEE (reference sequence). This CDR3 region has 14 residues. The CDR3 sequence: CASSLVQGPGELFF. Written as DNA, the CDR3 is TGTGCCAGCAGCTTGGTTCAGGGCCCCGGGGAGCTGTTTTTT.

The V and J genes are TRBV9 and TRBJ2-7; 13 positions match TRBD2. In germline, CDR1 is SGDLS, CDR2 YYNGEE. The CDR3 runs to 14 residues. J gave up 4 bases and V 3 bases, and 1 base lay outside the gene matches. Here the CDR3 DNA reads TGTGCCAGCAGCGCGGGACTAGCGGGGTACGAGCAGTACTTC. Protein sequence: CASSAGLAGYEQYF.

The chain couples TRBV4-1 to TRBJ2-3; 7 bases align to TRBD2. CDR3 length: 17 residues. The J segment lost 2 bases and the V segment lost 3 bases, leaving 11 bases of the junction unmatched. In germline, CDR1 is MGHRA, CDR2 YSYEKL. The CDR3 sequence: CASSHEMEREVTDTQYF. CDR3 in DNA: TGCGCCAGCAGCCACGAGATGGAACGGGAGGTCACAGATACGCAGTATTTT.

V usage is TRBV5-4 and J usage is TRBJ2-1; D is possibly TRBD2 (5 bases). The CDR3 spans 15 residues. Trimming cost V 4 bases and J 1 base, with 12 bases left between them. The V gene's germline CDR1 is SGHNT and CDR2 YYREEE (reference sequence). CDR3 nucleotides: TGTGCCAGCAGCCAGGACTGGGGTTCCTACAATGAGCAGTTCTTC. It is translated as CASSQDWGSYNEQFF. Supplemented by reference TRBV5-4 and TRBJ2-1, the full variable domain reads ETGVTQSPTHLIKTRGQQVTLRCSSQSGHNTVSWYQQALGQGPQFIFQYYREEENGRGNFPPRFSGLQFPNYSSELNVNALELDDSALYLCASSQDWGSYNEQFFGPGTRLTVL.

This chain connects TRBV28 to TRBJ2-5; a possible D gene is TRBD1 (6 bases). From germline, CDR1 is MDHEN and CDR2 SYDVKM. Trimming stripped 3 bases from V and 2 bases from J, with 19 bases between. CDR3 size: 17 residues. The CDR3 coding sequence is TGTGCCAGCAGTTTTATTCTTCCCGACAGGCAACAAGAGACCCAGTACTTC. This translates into CASSFILPDRQQETQYF.

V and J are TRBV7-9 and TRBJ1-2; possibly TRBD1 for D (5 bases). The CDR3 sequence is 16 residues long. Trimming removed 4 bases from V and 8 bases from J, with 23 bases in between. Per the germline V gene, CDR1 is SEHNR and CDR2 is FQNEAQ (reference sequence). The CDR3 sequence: CASSSPQTAMAMGYTF. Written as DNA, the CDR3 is TGTGCCAGCAGCTCCCCGCAGACAGCGATGGCTATGGGCTACACCTTC.

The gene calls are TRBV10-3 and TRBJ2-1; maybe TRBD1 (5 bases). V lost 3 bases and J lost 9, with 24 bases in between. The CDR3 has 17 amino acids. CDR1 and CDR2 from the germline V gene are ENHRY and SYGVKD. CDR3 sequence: CAISDVLTVPNGSEQFF. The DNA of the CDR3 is TGTGCCATCAGTGATGTGTTGACAGTCCCTAATGGATCTGAGCAGTTCTTC.

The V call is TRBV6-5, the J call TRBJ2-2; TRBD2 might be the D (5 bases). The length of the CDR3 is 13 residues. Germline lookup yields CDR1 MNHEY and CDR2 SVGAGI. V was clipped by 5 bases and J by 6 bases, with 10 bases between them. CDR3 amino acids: CASSPSRAGELFF. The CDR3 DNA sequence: TGTGCCAGCAGTCCCTCGCGGGCCGGGGAGCTGTTTTTT.

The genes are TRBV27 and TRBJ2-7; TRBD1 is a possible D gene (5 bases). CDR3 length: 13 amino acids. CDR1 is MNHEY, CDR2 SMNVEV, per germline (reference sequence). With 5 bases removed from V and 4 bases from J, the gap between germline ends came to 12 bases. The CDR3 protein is CASSLGREYEQYV. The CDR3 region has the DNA TGTGCCAGCAGTCTGGGCAGGGAATACGAGCAGTACGTC.

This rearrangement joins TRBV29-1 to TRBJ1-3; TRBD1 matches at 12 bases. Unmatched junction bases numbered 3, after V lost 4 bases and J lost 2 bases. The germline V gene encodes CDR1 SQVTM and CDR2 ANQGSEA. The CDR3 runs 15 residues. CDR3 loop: CSVVGQGATGNTIYF. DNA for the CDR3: TGCAGCGTTGTGGGACAGGGGGCGACTGGAAACACCATATATTTT.

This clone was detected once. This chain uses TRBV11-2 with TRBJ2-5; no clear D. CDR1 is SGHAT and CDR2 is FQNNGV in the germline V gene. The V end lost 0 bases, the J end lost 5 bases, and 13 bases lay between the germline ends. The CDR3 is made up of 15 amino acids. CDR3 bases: TGTGCCAGCAGCTTAGAGACGGAAGACTTCGAGACCCAGTACTTC. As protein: CASSLETEDFETQYF.

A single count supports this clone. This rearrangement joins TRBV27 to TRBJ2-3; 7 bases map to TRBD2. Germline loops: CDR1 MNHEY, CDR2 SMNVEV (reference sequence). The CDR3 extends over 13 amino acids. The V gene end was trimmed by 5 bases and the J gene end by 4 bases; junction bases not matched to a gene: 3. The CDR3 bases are TGTGCCAGCAGTCCGGGGGGTCCAGATACGCAGTATTTT. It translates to CASSPGGPDTQYF.

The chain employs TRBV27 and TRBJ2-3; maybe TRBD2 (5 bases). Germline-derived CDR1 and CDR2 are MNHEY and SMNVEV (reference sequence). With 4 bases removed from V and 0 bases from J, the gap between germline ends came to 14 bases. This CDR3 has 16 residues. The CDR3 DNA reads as TGTGCCAGCAGTTCCGAGGGCCGTATAAGCACAGATACGCAGTATTTT. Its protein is CASSSEGRISTDTQYF.

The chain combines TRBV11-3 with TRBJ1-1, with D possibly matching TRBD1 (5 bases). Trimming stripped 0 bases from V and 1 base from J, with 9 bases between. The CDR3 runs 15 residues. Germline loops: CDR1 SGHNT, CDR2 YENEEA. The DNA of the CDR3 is TGTGCCAGCAGCTTAGATCTCGGGGGGAACACTGAAGCTTTCTTT. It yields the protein CASSLDLGGNTEAFF.

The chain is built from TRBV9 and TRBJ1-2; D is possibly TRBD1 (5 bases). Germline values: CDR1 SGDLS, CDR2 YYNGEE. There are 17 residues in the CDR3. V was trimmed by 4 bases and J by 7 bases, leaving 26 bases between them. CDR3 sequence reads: CASSPGTQFTPPSGYTF. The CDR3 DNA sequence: TGTGCCAGCAGCCCCGGGACTCAATTCACCCCGCCTAGTGGCTACACCTTC.